This TCR beta chain came from a study of T-cell memory formation after mild COVID-19. The study, taken as a whole, reports: Pre-infection memory showed some responding clones, and this suggested that cross-reactive memory joined. Day 37-peaking second-wave clones had unconfirmed SARS-CoV-2 specificity.

Of note for this clonotype: Its antigen is unknown.

TCRdb called the 5' RACE reads again in MiXCR, with one record for every CDR3 protein. The table lists 430,000 or so distinct CDR3 sequences, 20% to 30% of them singletons. Looked up from germline, CDR1 is SGHKS and CDR2 is YYEKEE (reference sequence). Trimming took 4 bases from V and 5 from J; bases not matched to a gene: 11. CDR3 length equals 16 residues. The chain combines TRBV5-5 with TRBJ2-5, with 10 bases identical to TRBD2. The sample was PBMCs or a T cell subset sorted from them (not recorded which). This TCR derives from an adult woman who had mild COVID-19 (a few samples of this study predate the infection). Cell type and time point are not known. The CDR3: CASSGTASGGWETQYF. For the CDR3, the DNA is TGTGCCAGCAGCGGCACCGCTAGCGGGGGATGGGAGACCCAGTACTTC.